This T cell receptor (beta chain) is from a study of early T cells in non-severe SARS-CoV-2 infection. About the research overall: Sequencing of bulk RNA from unsorted whole blood was done, without chain pairing.

This clonotype was observed at least ten times. The CDR3 runs 15 residues. The trim removed 5 bases at V and 1 base at J, leaving 5 bases unmatched. Researchers attached unique molecular identifiers to individual cDNA molecules. TCRdb re-called the 5' RACE reads through MiXCR, storing one row per CDR3 protein. Of tens of thousands of distinct CDR3 sequences listed, more than 14% were seen once; the top ten hold around 3.6%. This TCR was recovered from an adult who was a healthcare worker with PCR-confirmed SARS-CoV-2 infection or an uninfected control (not recorded which). This rearrangement joins TRBV12-3 or TRBV12-4 to TRBJ2-5; TRBD1 matches 9 bases. The source material was whole blood, sampled at baseline. CDR3 sequence (DNA): TGTGCCAGCAGTACATCGACAGGGGGCCAAGAGACCCAGTACTTC. It specifies CASSTSTGGQETQYF.